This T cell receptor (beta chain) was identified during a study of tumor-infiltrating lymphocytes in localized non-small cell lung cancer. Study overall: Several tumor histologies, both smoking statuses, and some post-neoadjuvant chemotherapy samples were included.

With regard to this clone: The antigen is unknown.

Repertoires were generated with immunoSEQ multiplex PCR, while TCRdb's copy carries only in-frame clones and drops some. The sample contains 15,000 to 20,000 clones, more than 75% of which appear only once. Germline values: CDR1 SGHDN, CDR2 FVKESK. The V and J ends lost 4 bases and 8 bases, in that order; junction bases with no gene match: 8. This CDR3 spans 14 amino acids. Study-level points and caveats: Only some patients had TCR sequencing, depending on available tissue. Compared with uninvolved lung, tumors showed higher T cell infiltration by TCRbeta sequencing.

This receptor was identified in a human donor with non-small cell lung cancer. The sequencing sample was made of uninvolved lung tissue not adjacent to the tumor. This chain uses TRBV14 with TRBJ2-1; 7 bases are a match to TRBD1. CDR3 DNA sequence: TGTGCCAGCAGCCGGGATATAGGGGGCGATGAGCAGTTCTTC. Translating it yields CASSRDIGGDEQFF. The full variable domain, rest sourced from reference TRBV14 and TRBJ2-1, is EAGVTQFPSHSVIEKGQTVTLRCDPISGHDNLYWYRRVMGKEIKFLLHFVKESKQDESGMPNNRFLAERTGGTYSTLKVQPAELEDSGVYFCASSRDIGGDEQFFGPGTRLTVL.